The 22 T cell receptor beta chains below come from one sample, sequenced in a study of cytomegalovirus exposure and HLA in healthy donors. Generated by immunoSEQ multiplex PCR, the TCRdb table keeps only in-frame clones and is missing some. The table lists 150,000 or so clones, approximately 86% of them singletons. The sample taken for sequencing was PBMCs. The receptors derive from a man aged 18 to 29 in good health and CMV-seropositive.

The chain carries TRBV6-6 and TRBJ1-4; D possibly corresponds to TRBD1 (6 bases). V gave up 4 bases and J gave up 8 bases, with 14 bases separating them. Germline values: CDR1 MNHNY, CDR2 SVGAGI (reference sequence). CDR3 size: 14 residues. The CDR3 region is CASSSQGGGEKLFF. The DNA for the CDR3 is TGTGCCAGCAGTTCACAGGGAGGGGGGGAAAAACTGTTTTTT.

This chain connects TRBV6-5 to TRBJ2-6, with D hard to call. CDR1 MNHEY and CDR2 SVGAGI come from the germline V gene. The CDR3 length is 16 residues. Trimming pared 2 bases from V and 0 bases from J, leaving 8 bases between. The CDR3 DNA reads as TGTGCCAGCAGTTACGACGACTTCTCTGGGGCCAACGTCCTGACTTTC. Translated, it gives CASSYDDFSGANVLTF.

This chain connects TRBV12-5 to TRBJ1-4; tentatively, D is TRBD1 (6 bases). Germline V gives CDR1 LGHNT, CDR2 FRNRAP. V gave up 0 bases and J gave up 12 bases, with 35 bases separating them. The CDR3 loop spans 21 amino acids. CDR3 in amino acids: CASGLVRRGFRGGNRPEQLFF. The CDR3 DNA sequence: TGTGCTAGTGGTTTGGTAAGGAGGGGTTTTCGCGGGGGCAACAGGCCCGAACAACTGTTTTTT. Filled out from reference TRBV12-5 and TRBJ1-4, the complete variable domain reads DARVTQTPRHKVTEMGQEVTMRCQPILGHNTVFWYRQTMMQGLELLAYFRNRAPLDDSGMPKDRFSAEMPDATLATLKIQPSEPRDSAVYFCASGLVRRGFRGGNRPEQLFFGSGTQLSVL.

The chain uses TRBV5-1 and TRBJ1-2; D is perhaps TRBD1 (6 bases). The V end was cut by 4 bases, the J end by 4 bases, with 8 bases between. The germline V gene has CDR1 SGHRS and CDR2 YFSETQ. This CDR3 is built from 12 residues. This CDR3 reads CASSTGTYGYTF. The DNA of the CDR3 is TGCGCCAGCAGCACAGGGACCTATGGCTACACCTTC.

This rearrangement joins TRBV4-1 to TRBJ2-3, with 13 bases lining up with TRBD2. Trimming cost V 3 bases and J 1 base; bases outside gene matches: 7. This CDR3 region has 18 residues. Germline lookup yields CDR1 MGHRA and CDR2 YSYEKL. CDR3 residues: CASSQGSGLAGRTDTQYF. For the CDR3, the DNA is TGCGCCAGCAGCCAGGGTTCGGGACTAGCGGGACGCACAGATACGCAGTATTTT.

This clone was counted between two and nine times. CDR3 nucleotides: TGTGCCAGCAGTCCCGTCCACGAGTTTAATCAGCCCCAGCATTTT. Protein: CASSPVHEFNQPQHF. V is TRBV6-6 and J is TRBJ1-5; D ambiguous. Germline V CDR1 and CDR2: MNHNY, SVGAGI (reference sequence). Trimming cost V 5 bases and J 4 bases, with 15 bases left between them. This CDR3 spans 15 amino acids.

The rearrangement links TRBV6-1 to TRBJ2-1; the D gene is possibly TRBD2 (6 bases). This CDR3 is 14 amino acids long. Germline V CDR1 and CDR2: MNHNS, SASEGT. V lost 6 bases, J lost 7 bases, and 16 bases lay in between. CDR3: CASRGGASPNEQFF. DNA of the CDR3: TGTGCCAGCAGGGGGGGAGCCAGCCCTAATGAGCAGTTCTTC.

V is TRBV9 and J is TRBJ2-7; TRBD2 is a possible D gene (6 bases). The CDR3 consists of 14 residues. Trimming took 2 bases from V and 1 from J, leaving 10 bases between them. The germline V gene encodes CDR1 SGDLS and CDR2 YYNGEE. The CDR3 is CASSVGGESYEQYF. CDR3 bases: TGTGCCAGCAGCGTCGGGGGAGAGTCCTACGAGCAGTACTTC.

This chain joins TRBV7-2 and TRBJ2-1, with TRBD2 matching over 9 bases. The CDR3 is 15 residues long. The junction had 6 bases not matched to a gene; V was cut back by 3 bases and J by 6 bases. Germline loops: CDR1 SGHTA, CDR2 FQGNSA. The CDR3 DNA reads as TGTGCCAGCAGCTTCTCAGCGGGAGGTGGCAATGAGCAGTTCTTC. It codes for CASSFSAGGGNEQFF.

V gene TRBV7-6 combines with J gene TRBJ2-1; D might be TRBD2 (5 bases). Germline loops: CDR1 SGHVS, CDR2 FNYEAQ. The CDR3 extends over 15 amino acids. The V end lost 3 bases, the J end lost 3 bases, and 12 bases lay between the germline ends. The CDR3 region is CASSLGASDYNEQFF. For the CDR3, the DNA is TGTGCCAGCAGCTTGGGAGCCTCCGACTACAATGAGCAGTTCTTC.

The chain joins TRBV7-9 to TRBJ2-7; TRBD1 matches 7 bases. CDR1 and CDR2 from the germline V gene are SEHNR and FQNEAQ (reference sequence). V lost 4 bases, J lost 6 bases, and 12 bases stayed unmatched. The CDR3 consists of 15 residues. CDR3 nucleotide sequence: TGTGCCAGCAGCTCCCGGACAGGATCCTCCGGCGAGCAGTACTTC. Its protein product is CASSSRTGSSGEQYF.

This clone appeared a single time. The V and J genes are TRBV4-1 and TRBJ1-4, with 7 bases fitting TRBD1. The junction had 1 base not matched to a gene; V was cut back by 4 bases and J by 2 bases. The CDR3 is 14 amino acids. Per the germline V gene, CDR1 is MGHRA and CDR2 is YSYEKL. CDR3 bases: TGCGCCAGCAGCCTGGGACAGACTAATGAAAAACTGTTTTTT. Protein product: CASSLGQTNEKLFF.

The CDR3 here is CASSWPGAHEQYF. The CDR3 DNA reads as TGTGCCAGCTCCTGGCCGGGAGCCCACGAGCAGTACTTC. The rearrangement uses TRBV19 and TRBJ2-7; D is possibly TRBD2 (6 bases). Between the trimmed V and J ends, which lost 9 bases and 5 bases, there was a span of 17 bases. Germline values: CDR1 LNHDA, CDR2 SQIVND (reference sequence). The CDR3 totals 13 residues.

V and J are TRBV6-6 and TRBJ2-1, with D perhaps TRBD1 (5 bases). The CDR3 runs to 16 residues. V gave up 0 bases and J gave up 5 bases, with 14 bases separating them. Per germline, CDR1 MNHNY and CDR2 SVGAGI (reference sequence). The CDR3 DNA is TGTGCCAGCAGTTACTCCACGGCCAGGGCTAACAATGAGCAGTTCTTC. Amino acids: CASSYSTARANNEQFF.

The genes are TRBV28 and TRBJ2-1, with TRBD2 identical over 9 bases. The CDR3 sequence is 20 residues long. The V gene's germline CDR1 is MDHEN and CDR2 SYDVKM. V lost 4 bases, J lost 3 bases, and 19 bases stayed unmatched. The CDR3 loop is CASSSNGGVAGGPYYNEQFF. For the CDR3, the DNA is TGTGCCAGCAGTTCAAACGGCGGCGTGGCGGGAGGGCCCTACTACAATGAGCAGTTCTTC.

CDR3 loop: CASSLLPGQQGLGGNQPQHF. As DNA, the CDR3 is TGTGCCAGCAGCCTATTGCCGGGACAGCAAGGATTAGGAGGCAATCAGCCCCAGCATTTT. The rearrangement uses TRBV7-6 and TRBJ1-5; 7 bases match TRBD1. V dropped 5 bases and J dropped 2; count of bases not matched to a gene: 21. Looked up from germline, CDR1 is SGHVS and CDR2 is FNYEAQ. The CDR3 runs 20 residues.

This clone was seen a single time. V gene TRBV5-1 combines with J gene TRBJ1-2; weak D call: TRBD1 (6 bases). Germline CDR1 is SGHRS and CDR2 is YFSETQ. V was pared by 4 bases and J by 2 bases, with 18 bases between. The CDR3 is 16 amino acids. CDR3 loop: CASSDPGQKGNYGYTF. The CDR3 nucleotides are TGCGCCAGCAGCGACCCGGGACAAAAGGGGAACTATGGCTACACCTTC.

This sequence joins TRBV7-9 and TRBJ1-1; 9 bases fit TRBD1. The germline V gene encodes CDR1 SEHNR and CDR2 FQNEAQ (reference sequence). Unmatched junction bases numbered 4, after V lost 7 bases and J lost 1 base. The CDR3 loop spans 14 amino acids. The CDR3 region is CASTGQGKNTEAFF. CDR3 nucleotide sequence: TGTGCCAGCACAGGACAGGGGAAGAACACTGAAGCTTTCTTT.

As DNA, the CDR3 is TGTGCCAGCAGCGTAGCTAAGGCGGGGTGGGCAGATACGCAGTATTTT. It is translated as CASSVAKAGWADTQYF. The rearrangement uses TRBV9 and TRBJ2-3, with D perhaps TRBD2 (6 bases). The V and J ends lost 0 bases and 4 bases respectively, with 15 bases between them. Germline V CDR1 and CDR2: SGDLS, YYNGEE. This CDR3 spans 16 amino acids.

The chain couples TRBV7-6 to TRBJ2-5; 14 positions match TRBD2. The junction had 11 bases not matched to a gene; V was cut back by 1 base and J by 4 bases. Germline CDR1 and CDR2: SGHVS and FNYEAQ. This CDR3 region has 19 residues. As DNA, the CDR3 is TGTGCCAGCAGCTTAGAAGCGACTAGCGGGAGGGCAGGCCGAGAGACCCAGTACTTC. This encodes CASSLEATSGRAGRETQYF.

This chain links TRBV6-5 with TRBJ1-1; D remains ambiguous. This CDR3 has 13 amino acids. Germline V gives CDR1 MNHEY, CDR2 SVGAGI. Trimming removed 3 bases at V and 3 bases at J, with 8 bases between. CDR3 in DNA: TGTGCCAGCAGTTATGAGGGAGACACTGAAGCTTTCTTT. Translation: CASSYEGDTEAFF.

This chain's CDR3 is CASSLRTSGSINEQFF. The DNA of the CDR3 is TGTGCCAGCAGCTTAAGGACTAGCGGGAGCATAAATGAGCAGTTCTTC. The chain uses TRBV7-3 and TRBJ2-1; TRBD2 matches 13 bases. This CDR3 has 16 amino acids. From germline, CDR1 is SGHTA and CDR2 FQGTGA. The junction had 4 bases not matched to a gene; V was cut back by 1 base and J by 7 bases.